This T cell receptor (beta chain) was observed in a study of blood T cell repertoires in COVID-19. The method was immunoSEQ multiplex PCR; TCRdb's version includes in-frame clones alone and lacks a portion of them. The sample lists tens of thousands of clones; 80% to 95% were seen once. Germline V gene data show CDR1 as SNHLY and CDR2 as FYNNEI. There are 16 residues in the CDR3. Trimming removed 0 bases at V and 0 bases at J, with 9 bases between. The specimen sequenced was peripheral blood. The gene calls are TRBV2 and TRBJ1-3; no firm D call. This receptor was identified in an elderly woman with acute or convalescent COVID-19. The CDR3 loop is CASSEASQSSGNTIYF. The CDR3 coding sequence is TGTGCCAGCAGTGAAGCGTCACAGAGCTCTGGAAACACCATATATTTT. Full variable domain (rest looked up from reference TRBV2 and TRBJ1-3): EPEVTQTPSHQVTQMGQEVILRCVPISNHLYFYWYRQILGQKVEFLVSFYNNEISEKSEIFDDQFSVERPDGSNFTLKIRSTKLEDSAMYFCASSEASQSSGNTIYFGEGSWLTVV.